Sequencing of this T cell receptor beta chain was carried out in a study of tumor and adjacent non-tumor tissue in lung cancer. As for the study in general: Patients were aged about 30 to 80, about ten men and roughly 5 women, stage I to III.

Germline CDR1 and CDR2: MDHEN and SYDVKM. There are 14 residues in the CDR3. The library came from three nested PCR rounds adapted from ARM-PCR protocols. Each CDR3 protein is one row after TCRdb ran MiXCR on the multiplex PCR reads. The sample consists of 71,000 or so distinct CDR3 sequences, over 80% of them appearing once. About this clonotype: A junction end diverges from the germline sequence, so it may reflect a read error.

No cell sorting was done before RNA was extracted from the tissue. The V call is TRBV28, the J call TRBJ2-2, with no clear D. Input material: lung tumor tissue. The sequence was collected from a woman aged 45-65 years with non-small cell lung cancer. CDR3 in amino acids: CVSIAVPNTGELFF. CDR3 coding DNA: TGTGTCAGCATTGCGGTACCGAACACCGGGGAGCTGTTTTTT. The full variable domain, in which reference TRBV28 and TRBJ2-2 provide the parts outside the CDR3, is DVKVTQSSRYLVKRTGEKVFLECVQDMDHENMFWYRQDPGLGLRLIYFSYDVKMKEKGDIPEGYSVSREKKERFSLILESASTNQTSMYLCVSIAVPNTGELFFGEGSRLTVL.